This entry lists 23 T cell receptor beta chains sequenced from one sample in a study of cytomegalovirus exposure and HLA in healthy donors. PCR primers comprised 60 Vbeta and 13 Jbeta primers. TCRdb's copy holds only in-frame clones and misses some; the assay was immunoSEQ multiplex PCR. Found here are 150,000 to 200,000 clones, under 85% of them singletons; the top ten hold over 2.5%. Sequencing was done on a sample of PBMCs. These TCRs come from a female donor in good health and CMV-seronegative.

This clone showed up just a few times. The chain joins TRBV19 to TRBJ1-4; TRBD1 is a possible D gene (6 bases). The CDR3 sequence is 14 residues long. The V end lost 7 bases, the J end lost 8 bases, and 17 bases lay between the germline ends. Germline V gene sequence: CDR1 LNHDA, CDR2 SQIVND (reference sequence). The CDR3, as DNA: TGTGCCAGTACCCTAAACAGGGATGGCGAAAAACTGTTTTTT. It specifies CASTLNRDGEKLFF. Drawing the rest from reference TRBV19 and TRBJ1-4, the complete variable domain is DGGITQSPKYLFRKEGQNVTLSCEQNLNHDAMYWYRQDPGQGLRLIYYSQIVNDFQKGDIAEGYSVSREKKESFPLTVTSAQKNPTAFYLCASTLNRDGEKLFFGSGTQLSVL.

This clone has a single count. The chain employs TRBV5-3 and TRBJ1-2; no clear D. TRBV5-3 is assigned to the ORF class and has an uncertain function. The CDR3 runs to 15 residues. The ends were cut back, 0 bases at V and 8 bases at J, with 17 bases in the middle. The CDR3 region is CARSLGRVGRGGYTF. CDR3 bases: TGTGCCAGAAGCTTGGGCCGCGTTGGGCGCGGGGGCTACACCTTC.

J is TRBJ2-1 and V is TRBV7-9; 11 bases fit TRBD2. The germline CDR1 and CDR2 sequences are SEHNR and FQNEAQ (reference sequence). Germline trimming cut 3 bases from V and 8 bases from J; bases unmatched to any gene: 9. This CDR3 comprises 16 residues. Here the CDR3 DNA reads TGTGCCAGCAGCTTTACTAGCGGGAGTATTGTCGATGAGCAGTTCTTC. Protein: CASSFTSGSIVDEQFF. The full variable domain, completed using reference TRBV7-9 and TRBJ2-1, is DTGVSQNPRHKITKRGQNVTFRCDPISEHNRLYWYRQTLGQGPEFLTYFQNEAQLEKSRLLSDRFSAERPKGSFSTLEIQRTEQGDSAMYLCASSFTSGSIVDEQFFGPGTRLTVL.

This clone was observed a handful of times. The rearrangement links TRBV5-4 to TRBJ1-6; TRBD1 agrees at 7 bases. CDR1 is SGHNT and CDR2 is YYREEE in the germline V gene (reference sequence). The CDR3 extends over 15 amino acids. Trimming removed 4 bases from V and 0 bases from J; junction bases left unmatched: 1. The chain's CDR3 is CASSPGGSYNSPLHF. The CDR3 DNA reads TGTGCCAGCAGCCCAGGGGGCTCCTATAATTCACCCCTCCACTTT.

The chain uses TRBV5-1 and TRBJ1-1, with a tentative D call TRBD1 (6 bases). This CDR3 comprises 15 residues. Trimming shortened V by 0 bases and J by 1 base, and 10 bases separated the two germline ends. CDR1 is SGHRS and CDR2 is YFSETQ in the germline V gene. Here the CDR3 reads CASSLEGHWNTEAFF. CDR3 nucleotide sequence: TGCGCCAGCAGCTTGGAGGGACACTGGAACACTGAAGCTTTCTTT.

The gene calls are TRBV30 and TRBJ1-4; TRBD1 aligns across 7 bases. V lost 1 base to trimming and J lost 0 bases; unmatched junction nucleotides: 5. The CDR3 loop spans 16 amino acids. CDR1 GTSNPN and CDR2 SVGIG come from the germline V gene (reference sequence). The CDR3 spells CAWSAGTGATNEKLFF. As DNA, the CDR3 is TGTGCCTGGAGTGCAGGAACAGGGGCAACTAATGAAAAACTGTTTTTT.

The chain links TRBV14 to TRBJ1-3; the D is unclear. This CDR3 has 14 residues. Trimming cost V 3 bases and J 0 bases, with 6 bases left between them. CDR1 is SGHDN, CDR2 FVKESK, per germline. The CDR3 bases are TGTGCCAGCAGCCAGGAGTTCTCTGGAAACACCATATATTTT. It codes for CASSQEFSGNTIYF.

The chain uses TRBV5-1 and TRBJ2-7, with 8 bases lining up with TRBD2. Germline CDR1 is SGHRS and CDR2 is YFSETQ. The J segment lost 0 bases and the V segment lost 0 bases, leaving 5 bases of the junction unmatched. The CDR3 is made up of 16 amino acids. CDR3 loop: CASSLAPGTSSYEQYF. The CDR3 nucleotides are TGCGCCAGCAGCTTGGCTCCCGGGACTAGCTCCTACGAGCAGTACTTC.

The J gene is TRBJ2-7, the V gene TRBV5-1; TRBD2 matches 8 bases. Germline CDR1 reads SGHRS; CDR2 reads YFSETQ. Trimming cost V 5 bases and J 4 bases; bases outside gene matches: 5. This CDR3 is built from 13 residues. CDR3 nucleotides: TGCGCCAGCAGTTACAGCGGGAGTTACGAGCAGTACTTC. Protein sequence: CASSYSGSYEQYF.

A few counts support this clone. The chain joins TRBV19 to TRBJ2-5; possibly TRBD2 for D (6 bases). Trimming took 7 bases from V and 5 from J, leaving 14 bases between them. Germline-derived CDR1 and CDR2 are LNHDA and SQIVND (reference sequence). This CDR3 has 13 amino acids. The CDR3 loop reads CASTAGRTETQYF. DNA of the CDR3: TGTGCCAGTACCGCGGGACGGACTGAGACCCAGTACTTC.

This clone was counted between two and nine times. The gene calls are TRBV4-1 and TRBJ1-2, with D possibly matching TRBD1 (5 bases). The V end was cut by 1 base, the J end by 3 bases, with 15 bases between. Germline V gene sequence: CDR1 MGHRA, CDR2 YSYEKL. The CDR3 spans 16 residues. CDR3: CASSQVTAQADYGYTF. The CDR3 region has the DNA TGCGCCAGCAGCCAAGTGACAGCACAGGCGGACTATGGCTACACCTTC.

The chain uses TRBV7-3 and TRBJ1-5; D unclear. CDR1 and CDR2 (germline): SGHTA, FQGTGA. Trimming took off 3 bases at V and 2 bases at J, with 5 bases between the two ends. This CDR3 contains 13 residues. In nucleotides, the CDR3 is TGTGCCAGCAGCTTCTCTGGCAATCAGCCCCAGCATTTT. It translates to CASSFSGNQPQHF.

The rearrangement joins TRBV5-1 to TRBJ2-5; no definite D call. V lost 1 base to trimming and J lost 5 bases, with 12 bases between them. Germline CDR1 and CDR2: SGHRS and YFSETQ. This CDR3 spans 14 amino acids. CDR3 coding DNA: TGCGCCAGCAGCTTGTCCAGCAGCAGGGAGACCCAGTACTTC. It encodes CASSLSSSRETQYF.

Here the CDR3 reads CASSLGPGYEQYF. The CDR3 DNA reads as TGTGCCAGCAGCCTCGGCCCGGGGTATGAGCAGTACTTC. V and J are TRBV5-6 and TRBJ2-7, with D possibly being TRBD2 (5 bases). The CDR3 has 13 amino acids. Trimming pared 4 bases from V and 7 bases from J, leaving 15 bases between. Germline V CDR1 and CDR2: SGHDT, YYEEEE.

This clone has more than one count but fewer than ten. The gene calls are TRBV5-1 and TRBJ1-1; D ambiguous. The CDR3 covers 12 residues. V was cut by 5 bases and J by 1 base, with 6 bases left in between. Per the germline V gene, CDR1 is SGHRS and CDR2 is YFSETQ. As DNA, the CDR3 is TGCGCCAGCAGGCGAGAGAACACTGAAGCTTTCTTT. Protein: CASRRENTEAFF.

V and J are TRBV6-5 and TRBJ1-5; TRBD1 agrees at 7 bases. In germline, CDR1 is MNHEY, CDR2 SVGAGI. V shed 2 bases and J 4 bases; nucleotides not matched to a gene: 8. The CDR3 sequence is 16 residues long. The CDR3 DNA is TGTGCCAGCAGTTACCCTAGACAGGGTAAGAATCAGCCCCAGCATTTT. Amino acid sequence: CASSYPRQGKNQPQHF.

This clone appeared once. This chain joins TRBV13 and TRBJ1-2; TRBD1 matches 9 bases. Per germline, CDR1 PRHDT and CDR2 FYEKMQ (reference sequence). V lost 0 bases and J lost 1; bases outside the gene matches: 12. CDR3 length equals 19 residues. The CDR3 region is CASSLGGIRDRVINYGYTF. For the CDR3, the DNA is TGTGCCAGCAGCTTAGGCGGTATTCGGGACAGGGTAATTAACTATGGCTACACCTTC. The full variable domain, with the rest looked up from reference TRBV13 and TRBJ1-2, is AAGVIQSPRHLIKEKRETATLKCYPIPRHDTVYWYQQGPGQDPQFLISFYEKMQSDKGSIPDRFSAQQFSDYHSELNMSSLELGDSALYFCASSLGGIRDRVINYGYTFGSGTRLTVV.

V and J are TRBV30 and TRBJ2-5; 8 nucleotides match TRBD2. J lost 1 base, V lost 2 bases, and 9 bases had no gene match. Germline V gene data show CDR1 as GTSNPN and CDR2 as SVGIG (reference sequence). This CDR3 has 16 amino acids. The CDR3 DNA follows: TGTGCCTGGAGTCCGACCCGGACTAGCTCCCAAGAGACCCAGTACTTC. It encodes CAWSPTRTSSQETQYF.

The chain uses TRBV5-1 and TRBJ2-3, with 13 bases identical to TRBD2. J lost 0 bases, V lost 2 bases, and 0 bases had no gene match. This CDR3 spans 16 amino acids. CDR1 and CDR2 from the germline V gene are SGHRS and YFSETQ. Here the CDR3 reads CASSLLAGGSTDTQYF. CDR3 nucleotide sequence: TGCGCCAGCAGCTTACTAGCGGGGGGGAGCACAGATACGCAGTATTTT.

The chain couples TRBV7-2 to TRBJ2-1; TRBD2 matches at 15 bases. After removal of 4 bases from V and 8 bases from J, the junction contained 3 bases not matched to a gene. There are 15 residues in the CDR3. CDR1 and CDR2 from the germline V gene are SGHTA and FQGNSA. In DNA, the CDR3 is TGTGCCAGCAGCTCGGGACTAGCGGGGGGATATGAGCAGTTCTTC. This codes for CASSSGLAGGYEQFF.

This rearrangement joins TRBV19 to TRBJ2-5; tentative D call: TRBD1 (7 bases). The CDR3 runs to 13 residues. Looked up from germline, CDR1 is LNHDA and CDR2 is SQIVND (reference sequence). The V end was cut by 7 bases, the J end by 2 bases, with 11 bases between. The DNA of the CDR3 is TGTGCCAGTAATCAGGGGGGACAAGAGACCCAGTACTTC. Protein: CASNQGGQETQYF.

The chain combines TRBV18 with TRBJ1-1; D is possibly TRBD1 (6 bases). The CDR3 is made up of 15 amino acids. The V and J ends lost 3 bases and 1 base respectively, with 12 bases between them. Germline lookup yields CDR1 KGHSH and CDR2 LQKENI. CDR3 in amino acids: CASSPGDRRNTEAFF. In DNA form, the CDR3 reads TGTGCCAGCTCACCTGGAGACAGGAGGAACACTGAAGCTTTCTTT.

This sequence joins TRBV13 and TRBJ2-1, with 10 bases matching TRBD1. This CDR3 has 16 residues. The J segment lost 2 bases and the V segment lost 5 bases, leaving 6 bases of the junction unmatched. Germline CDR1 PRHDT, CDR2 FYEKMQ (reference sequence). The CDR3 DNA sequence: TGTGCCAGCAGCCCTCGGGACAGGGGCGCCTACAATGAGCAGTTCTTC. Protein sequence: CASSPRDRGAYNEQFF.